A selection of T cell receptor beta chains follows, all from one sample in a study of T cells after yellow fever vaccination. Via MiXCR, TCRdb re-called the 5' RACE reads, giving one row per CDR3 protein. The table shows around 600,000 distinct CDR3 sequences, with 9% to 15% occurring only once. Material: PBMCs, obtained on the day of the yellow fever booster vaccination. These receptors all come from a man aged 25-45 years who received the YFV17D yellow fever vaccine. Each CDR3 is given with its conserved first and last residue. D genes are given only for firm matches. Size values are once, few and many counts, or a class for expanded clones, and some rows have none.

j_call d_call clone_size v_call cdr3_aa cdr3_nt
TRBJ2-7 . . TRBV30 CAWRGTIEQYF TGTGCCTGGAGAGGGACAATCGAGCAGTACTTC
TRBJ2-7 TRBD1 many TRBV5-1 CASSPGDRAYEQYF TGCGCCAGCAGCCCCGGGGACAGAGCCTACGAGCAGTACTTC
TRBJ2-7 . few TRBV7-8 CASSSWTGSYEQYF TGTGCCAGCAGCTCTTGGACGGGGTCCTACGAGCAGTACTTC
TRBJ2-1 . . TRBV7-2 CASSLRGLDNEQFF TGTGCCAGCAGCTTAAGGGGACTGGACAATGAGCAGTTCTTC
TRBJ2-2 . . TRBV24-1 CATSDPARSGELFF TGTGCCACCAGTGACCCTGCCCGTTCCGGGGAGCTGTTTTTT
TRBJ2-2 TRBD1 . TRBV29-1 CSVWTGPGLFF TGCAGCGTATGGACAGGTCCAGGGCTGTTTTTT
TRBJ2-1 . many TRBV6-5 CASSYSRRGSYNEQFF TGTGCCAGCAGTTACAGCAGGAGGGGATCCTACAATGAGCAGTTCTTC
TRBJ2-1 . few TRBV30 CAWSVGIGSYNEQFF TGTGCCTGGAGTGTGGGGATTGGCTCCTACAATGAGCAGTTCTTC
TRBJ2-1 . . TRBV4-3 CASSLETGSEQFF TGCGCCAGCAGCCTCGAGACCGGGAGTGAGCAGTTCTTC
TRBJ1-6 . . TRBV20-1 CSAGRGNSPLHF TGCAGTGCTGGGAGGGGAAATTCACCCCTCCACTTT
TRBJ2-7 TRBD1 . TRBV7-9 CASSNSYSGGYEQYF TGTGCCAGCAGCAATTCATACTCAGGGGGCTACGAGCAGTACTTC
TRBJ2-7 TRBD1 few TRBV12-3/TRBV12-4 CASSSPTGKRTYEQYF TGTGCCAGCAGTTCCCCGACAGGGAAACGGACCTACGAGCAGTACTTC
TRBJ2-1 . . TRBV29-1 CSAMGQINEQFF TGCAGCGCTATGGGACAAATCAATGAGCAGTTCTTC
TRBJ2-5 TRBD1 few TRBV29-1 CSVDRGAWETQYF TGCAGCGTGGACAGGGGAGCGTGGGAGACCCAGTACTTC
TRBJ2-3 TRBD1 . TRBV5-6 CASSPMSRTGSTDTQYF TGTGCCAGCAGCCCTATGTCGCGGACAGGGAGCACAGATACGCAGTATTTT
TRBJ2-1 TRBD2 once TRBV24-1 CATSDLTSGDYNEQFF TGTGCCACCAGTGATTTAACTAGCGGGGACTACAATGAGCAGTTCTTC
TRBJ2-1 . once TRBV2 CASREWGGDGEQFF TGTGCCAGCAGGGAATGGGGAGGCGATGGTGAGCAGTTCTTC
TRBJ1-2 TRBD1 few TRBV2 CASRADRDYGYTF TGTGCCAGCAGGGCCGACAGGGACTATGGCTACACCTTC
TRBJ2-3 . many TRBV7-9 CASSLIVSTDTQYF TGTGCCAGCAGCTTAATTGTAAGCACAGATACGCAGTATTTT
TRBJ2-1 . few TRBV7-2 CASSRRNLGDNEQFF TGTGCCAGCAGCCGAAGAAACCTCGGAGACAATGAGCAGTTCTTC
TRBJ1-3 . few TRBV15 CATRGDSGNTIYF TGTGCCACCAGAGGGGACTCTGGAAACACCATATATTTT
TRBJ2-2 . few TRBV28 CASSFLLTDLNTGELFF TGTGCCAGCAGTTTCCTCTTGACAGACCTGAACACCGGGGAGCTGTTTTTT
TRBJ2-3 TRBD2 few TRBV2 CATTGTSSPGTQYF TGTGCCACCACAGGGACTAGCTCCCCAGGTACGCAGTATTTT
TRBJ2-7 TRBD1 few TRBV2 CASTGDRVGEQYF TGTGCCAGCACCGGGGACAGGGTGGGCGAGCAGTACTTC
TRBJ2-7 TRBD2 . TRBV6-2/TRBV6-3 CASTVGGTSGTFSYEQYF TGTGCCAGCACCGTGGGAGGGACTAGCGGAACATTTTCCTACGAGCAGTACTTC
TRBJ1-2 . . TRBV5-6 CASSPQLIDGYTF TGTGCCAGCAGCCCACAGTTGATCGATGGCTACACCTTC
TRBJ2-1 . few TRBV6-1 CASSRGTSPGWEQFF TGTGCCAGCAGTCGAGGTACGAGTCCGGGGTGGGAGCAGTTCTTC
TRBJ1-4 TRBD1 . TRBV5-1 CASSPGQGRPKLFF TGCGCCAGCAGCCCAGGACAGGGAAGACCAAAACTGTTTTTT
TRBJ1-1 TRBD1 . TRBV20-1 CSATRTGGNTEAFF TGCAGTGCTACCCGGACAGGAGGAAACACTGAAGCTTTCTTT
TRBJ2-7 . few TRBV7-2 CASSPHRDRLHEQYF TGTGCCAGCAGTCCACACAGGGATCGCCTCCACGAGCAGTACTTC
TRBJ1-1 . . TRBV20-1 CSAQRQNTEAFF TGCAGTGCTCAAAGACAGAACACTGAAGCTTTCTTT
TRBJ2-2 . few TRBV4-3 CASSPREGGNTGELFF TGCGCCAGCAGCCCGAGGGAGGGGGGGAACACCGGGGAGCTGTTTTTT
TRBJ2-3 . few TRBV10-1 CASSESRGTPSTDTQYF TGCGCCAGCAGTGAGTCTAGAGGGACACCTAGCACAGATACGCAGTATTTT
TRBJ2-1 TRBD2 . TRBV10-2 CASRRGTSRNEQFF TGCGCCAGCAGGCGCGGGACTAGCCGAAATGAGCAGTTCTTC
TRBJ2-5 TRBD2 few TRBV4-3 CASSQEIAGGQETQYF TGCGCCAGCAGCCAAGAAATAGCGGGAGGCCAAGAGACCCAGTACTTC
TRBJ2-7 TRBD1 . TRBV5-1 CASSLGDRSEQYF TGCGCCAGCAGCTTGGGGGACAGGTCCGAGCAGTACTTC
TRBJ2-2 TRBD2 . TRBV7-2 CASSRIAGGNTGELFF TGTGCCAGCAGCCGAATAGCGGGAGGGAACACCGGGGAGCTGTTTTTT
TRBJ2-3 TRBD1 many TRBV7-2 CASSLAGQGDTQYF TGTGCCAGCAGCTTAGCGGGACAGGGAGATACGCAGTATTTT
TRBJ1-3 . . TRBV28 CASSLAGRAGNTIYF TGTGCCAGCAGTTTAGCAGGGCGCGCTGGAAACACCATATATTTT
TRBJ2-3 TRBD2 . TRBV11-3 CASSRDSRLAGEDTQYF TGTGCCAGCAGCCGCGACTCTAGACTAGCGGGAGAAGATACGCAGTATTTT
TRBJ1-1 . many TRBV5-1 CASSLRGHSEAFF TGCGCCAGCAGCTTGAGGGGACATTCTGAAGCTTTCTTT
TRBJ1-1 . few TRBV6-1 CASRQRRGTEAFF TGTGCCAGCAGACAGAGGAGGGGGACTGAAGCTTTCTTT
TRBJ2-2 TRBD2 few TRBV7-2 CASRSAGGLTGELFF TGTGCCAGCAGATCCGCGGGAGGATTGACCGGGGAGCTGTTTTTT
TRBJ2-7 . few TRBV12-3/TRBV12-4 CASSRDDYEQYF TGTGCCAGCAGCCGAGACGACTACGAGCAGTACTTC